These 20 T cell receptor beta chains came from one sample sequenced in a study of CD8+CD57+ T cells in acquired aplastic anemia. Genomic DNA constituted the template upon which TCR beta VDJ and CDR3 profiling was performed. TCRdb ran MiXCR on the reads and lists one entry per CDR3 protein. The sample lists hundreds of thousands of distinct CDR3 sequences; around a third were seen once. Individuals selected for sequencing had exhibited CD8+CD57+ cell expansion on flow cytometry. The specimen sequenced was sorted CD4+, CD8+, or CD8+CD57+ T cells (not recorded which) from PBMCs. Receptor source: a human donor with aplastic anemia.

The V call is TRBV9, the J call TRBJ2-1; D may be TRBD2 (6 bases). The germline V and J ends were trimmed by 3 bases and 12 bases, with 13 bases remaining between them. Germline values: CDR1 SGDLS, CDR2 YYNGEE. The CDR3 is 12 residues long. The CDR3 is CASSGSSGRQFF. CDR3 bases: TGTGCCAGCAGCGGGTCATCCGGGAGGCAGTTCTTC.

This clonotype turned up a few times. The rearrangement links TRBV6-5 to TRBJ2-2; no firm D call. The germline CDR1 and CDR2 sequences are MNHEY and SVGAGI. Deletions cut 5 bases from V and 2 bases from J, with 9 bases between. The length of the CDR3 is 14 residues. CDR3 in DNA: TGTGCCAGCAGTCACCTCAGAAACACCGGGGAGCTGTTTTTT. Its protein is CASSHLRNTGELFF.

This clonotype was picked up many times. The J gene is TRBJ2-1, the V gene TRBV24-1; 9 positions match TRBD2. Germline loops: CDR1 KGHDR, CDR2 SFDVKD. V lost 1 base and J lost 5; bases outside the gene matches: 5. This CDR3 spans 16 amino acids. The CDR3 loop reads CATSDFGLAGNNEQFF. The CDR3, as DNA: TGTGCCACCAGTGATTTCGGTCTAGCGGGGAACAATGAGCAGTTCTTC.

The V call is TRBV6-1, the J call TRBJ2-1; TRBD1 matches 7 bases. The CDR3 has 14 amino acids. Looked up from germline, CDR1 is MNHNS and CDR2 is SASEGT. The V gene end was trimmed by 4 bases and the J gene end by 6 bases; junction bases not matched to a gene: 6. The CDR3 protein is CASSVRRQGNEQFF. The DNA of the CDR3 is TGTGCCAGCAGTGTGCGCCGACAGGGCAATGAGCAGTTCTTC.

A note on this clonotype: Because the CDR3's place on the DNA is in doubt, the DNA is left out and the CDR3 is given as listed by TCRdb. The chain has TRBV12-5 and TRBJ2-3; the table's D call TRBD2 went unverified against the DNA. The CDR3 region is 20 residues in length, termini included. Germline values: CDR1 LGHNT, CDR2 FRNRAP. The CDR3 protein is CASGLVMGTSGRPHRDTQYF.

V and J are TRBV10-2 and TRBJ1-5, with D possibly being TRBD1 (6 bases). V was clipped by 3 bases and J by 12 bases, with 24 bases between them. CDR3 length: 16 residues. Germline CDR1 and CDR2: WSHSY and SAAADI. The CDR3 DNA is TGCGCCAGCAGTGAACATGGACAGCGAAACAATGAGCTCCAGCATTTT. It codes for CASSEHGQRNNELQHF.

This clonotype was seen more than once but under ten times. CDR3 sequence: CASSPGPANYGYTF. CDR3 DNA: TGTGCCAGCAGTCCAGGCCCAGCTAACTATGGCTACACCTTC. V gene TRBV6-1 combines with J gene TRBJ1-2; D not certain. Germline V gene data show CDR1 as MNHNS and CDR2 as SASEGT. V was pared by 5 bases and J by 0 bases, with 10 bases between. The CDR3 is 14 residues long.

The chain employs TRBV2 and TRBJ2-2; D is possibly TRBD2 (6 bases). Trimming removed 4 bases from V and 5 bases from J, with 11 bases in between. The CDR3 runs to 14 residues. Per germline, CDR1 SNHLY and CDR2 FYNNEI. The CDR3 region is CASSAGVETGELFF. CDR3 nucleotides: TGTGCCAGCAGTGCGGGAGTCGAAACCGGGGAGCTGTTTTTT.

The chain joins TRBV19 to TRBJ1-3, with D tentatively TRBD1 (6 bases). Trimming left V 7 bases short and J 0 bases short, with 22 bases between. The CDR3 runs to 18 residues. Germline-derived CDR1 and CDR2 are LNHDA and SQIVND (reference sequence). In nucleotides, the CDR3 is TGTGCCAGTACCATGTTTAATACAGGGCCAGCCTCTGGAAACACCATATATTTT. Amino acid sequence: CASTMFNTGPASGNTIYF.

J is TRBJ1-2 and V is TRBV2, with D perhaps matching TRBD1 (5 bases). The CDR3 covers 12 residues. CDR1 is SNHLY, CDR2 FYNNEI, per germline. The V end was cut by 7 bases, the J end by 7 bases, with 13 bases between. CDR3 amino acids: CASTERGVGYTF. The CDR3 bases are TGTGCCAGCACCGAGCGGGGGGTTGGCTACACCTTC.

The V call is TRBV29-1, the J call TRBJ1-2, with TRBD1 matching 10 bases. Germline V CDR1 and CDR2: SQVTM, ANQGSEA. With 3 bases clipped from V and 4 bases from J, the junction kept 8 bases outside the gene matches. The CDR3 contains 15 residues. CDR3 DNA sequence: TGCAGCGTTGAGTCCGGGACAGGGGTCCGCTATGGCTACACCTTC. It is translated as CSVESGTGVRYGYTF.

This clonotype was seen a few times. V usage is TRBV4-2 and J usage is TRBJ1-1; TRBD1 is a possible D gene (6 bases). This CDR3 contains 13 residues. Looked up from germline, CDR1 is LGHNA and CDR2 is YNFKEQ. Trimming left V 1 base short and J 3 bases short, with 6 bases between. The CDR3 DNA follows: TGTGCCAGCAGCCAAGCAGGGGACACTGAAGCTTTCTTT. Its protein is CASSQAGDTEAFF.

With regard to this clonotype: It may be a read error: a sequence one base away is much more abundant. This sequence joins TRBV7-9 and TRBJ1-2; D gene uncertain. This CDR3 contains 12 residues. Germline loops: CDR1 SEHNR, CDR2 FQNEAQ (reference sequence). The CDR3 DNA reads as TGTGCCAGCAGCTTGGTTAACTATGGCTACGCCTTC. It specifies CASSLVNYGYAF.

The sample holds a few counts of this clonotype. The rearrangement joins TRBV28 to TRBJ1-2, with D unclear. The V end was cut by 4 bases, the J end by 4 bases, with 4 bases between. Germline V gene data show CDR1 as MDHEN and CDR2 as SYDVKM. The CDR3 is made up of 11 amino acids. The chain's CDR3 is CASSSRYGYTF. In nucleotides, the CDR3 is TGTGCCAGCAGTTCTCGCTATGGCTACACCTTC.

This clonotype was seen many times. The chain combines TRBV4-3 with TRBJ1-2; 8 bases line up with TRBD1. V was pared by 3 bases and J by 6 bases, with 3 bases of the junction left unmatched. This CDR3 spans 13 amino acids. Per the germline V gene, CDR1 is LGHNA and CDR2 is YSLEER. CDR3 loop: CASSHGQGDGYTF. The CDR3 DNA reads TGCGCCAGCAGCCATGGACAGGGAGATGGCTACACCTTC.

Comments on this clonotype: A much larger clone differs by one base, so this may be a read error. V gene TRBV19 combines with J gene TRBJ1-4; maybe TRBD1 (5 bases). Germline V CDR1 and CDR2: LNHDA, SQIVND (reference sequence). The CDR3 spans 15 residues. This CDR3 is CASGITGWGNEKLFF. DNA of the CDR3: TGTGCCAGTGGTATAACAGGTTGGGGGAATGAAAAACTGTTTTTT.

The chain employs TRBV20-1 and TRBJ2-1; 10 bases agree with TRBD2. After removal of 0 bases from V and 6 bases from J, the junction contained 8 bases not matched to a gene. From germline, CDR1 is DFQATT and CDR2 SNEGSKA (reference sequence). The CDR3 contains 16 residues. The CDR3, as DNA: TGCAGTGCTAGAGATGTGAGCGGGAGGGCTGCCAATGAGCAGTTCTTC. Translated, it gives CSARDVSGRAANEQFF.

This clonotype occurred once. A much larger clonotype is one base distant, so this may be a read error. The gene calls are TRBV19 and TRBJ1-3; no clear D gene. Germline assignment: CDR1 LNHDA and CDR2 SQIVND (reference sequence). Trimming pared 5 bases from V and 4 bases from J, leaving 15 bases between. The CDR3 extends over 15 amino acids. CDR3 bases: TGTGCCAGTAGTGGGTCCATAGCGAAGGGAAACACCATATATTTT. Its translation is CASSGSIAKGNTIYF.

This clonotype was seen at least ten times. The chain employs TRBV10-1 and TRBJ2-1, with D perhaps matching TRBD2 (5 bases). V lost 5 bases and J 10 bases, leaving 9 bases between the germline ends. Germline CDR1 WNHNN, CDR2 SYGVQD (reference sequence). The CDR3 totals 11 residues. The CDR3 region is CASSLGAEQFF. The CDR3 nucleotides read TGCGCCAGCAGTTTGGGAGCAGAGCAGTTCTTC.

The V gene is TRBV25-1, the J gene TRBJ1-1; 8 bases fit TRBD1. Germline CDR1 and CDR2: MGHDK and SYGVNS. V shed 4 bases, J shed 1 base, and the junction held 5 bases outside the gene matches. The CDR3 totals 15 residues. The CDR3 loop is CASSGRTGTNTEAFF. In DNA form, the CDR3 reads TGTGCCAGCAGTGGAAGGACAGGGACGAACACTGAAGCTTTCTTT. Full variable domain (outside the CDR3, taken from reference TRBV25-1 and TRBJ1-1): EADIYQTPRYLVIGTGKKITLECSQTMGHDKMYWYQQDPGMELHLIHYSYGVNSTEKGDLSSESTVSRIRTEHFPLTLESARPSHTSQYLCASSGRTGTNTEAFFGQGTRLTVV.